The 23 T cell receptor beta chains below were found in one sample sequenced in a study of CD8+CD57+ T cells in acquired aplastic anemia. The TCR beta profiling, which covered VDJ combination and CDR3 sequence, was carried out using genomic DNA as the template. MiXCR, run by TCRdb on the reads, gives a single entry per CDR3 protein. The sample has approximately 170,000 distinct CDR3 sequences, 50% to 55% seen once. The sequencing input was sorted CD4+, CD8+, or CD8+CD57+ T cells (not recorded which) from PBMCs. The receptors were sampled from a human donor in good health, serving as a control.

This clonotype has a single count. This chain joins TRBV7-9 and TRBJ1-2, with TRBD1 matching over 8 bases. V gave up 1 base and J gave up 5 bases; unmatched junction bases: 3. The CDR3 is made up of 14 amino acids. Germline CDR1 SEHNR, CDR2 FQNEAQ (reference sequence). CDR3 nucleotide sequence: TGTGCCAGCAGCTTAGGGACAGGGTGGTATGGCTACACCTTC. This sequence encodes CASSLGTGWYGYTF.

V usage is TRBV10-3 and J usage is TRBJ1-2, with D uncertain. Germline loops: CDR1 ENHRY, CDR2 SYGVKD. V lost 4 bases and J 6 bases, leaving 12 bases between the germline ends. CDR3 length: 13 amino acids. Here the CDR3 reads CAISGTVTNGYTF. The CDR3 coding sequence is TGTGCCATCAGTGGGACCGTGACAAATGGCTACACCTTC.

The V and J genes are TRBV7-2 and TRBJ2-1; 15 positions agree with TRBD2. In germline, CDR1 is SGHTA, CDR2 FQGNSA. The CDR3 consists of 17 residues. Unmatched junction bases numbered 6, after V lost 4 bases and J lost 5 bases. The CDR3 DNA sequence: TGTGCCAGCAGCTGGACTAGCGGGGGGGCCAAAGACAATGAGCAGTTCTTC. This codes for CASSWTSGGAKDNEQFF.

This clonotype has a handful of counts. This sequence joins TRBV9 and TRBJ1-5, with a tentative D call TRBD1 (6 bases). From germline, CDR1 is SGDLS and CDR2 YYNGEE. The CDR3 has 14 residues. The germline V and J ends were trimmed by 7 bases and 7 bases, with 18 bases remaining between them. CDR3 loop: CASSPSGGDQPQHF. The CDR3 DNA follows: TGTGCCAGCTCACCGTCGGGGGGCGACCAGCCCCAGCATTTT.

The rearrangement uses TRBV19 and TRBJ1-2; 9 bases line up with TRBD1. Germline V lookup: CDR1 LNHDA, CDR2 SQIVND (reference sequence). Trimming took 9 bases from V and 4 from J; bases not matched to a gene: 15. CDR3 length: 16 amino acids. CDR3 protein: CASSPTSPGQGYGYTF. CDR3 sequence (DNA): TGTGCCAGCTCACCAACATCCCCGGGACAGGGCTATGGCTACACCTTC.

V and J are TRBV7-9 and TRBJ1-3; D remains unclear. With 5 bases removed from V and 2 bases from J, the gap between germline ends came to 7 bases. The CDR3 sequence is 13 residues long. Looked up from germline, CDR1 is SEHNR and CDR2 is FQNEAQ (reference sequence). The CDR3 region is CASSKRTGNTIYF. DNA of the CDR3: TGTGCCAGCAGCAAACGGACTGGAAACACCATATATTTT. The variable domain in full, with the rest retrieved from reference TRBV7-9 and TRBJ1-3, is DTGVSQNPRHKITKRGQNVTFRCDPISEHNRLYWYRQTLGQGPEFLTYFQNEAQLEKSRLLSDRFSAERPKGSFSTLEIQRTEQGDSAMYLCASSKRTGNTIYFGEGSWLTVV.

This clonotype was counted only a few times. A much larger clone lies a single base off, so this may be a read error. The rearrangement joins TRBV6-6 to TRBJ2-1; D may be TRBD2 (5 bases). Germline CDR1 MNHNY, CDR2 SVGAGI (reference sequence). The CDR3 length is 17 residues. Between the trimmed V and J ends, which lost 7 bases and 10 bases, there was a span of 29 bases. The DNA of the CDR3 is TGTGCCAGCACCAAGTGGGGAGATGGTGGAAACTCCTACGAGCAGTTCTTC. It yields the protein CASTKWGDGGNSYEQFF.

Regarding this clonotype: Since a much larger clone is just one base distant, this may be a read error. The genes are TRBV7-9 and TRBJ1-5; D is unresolved. The CDR3 loop spans 13 amino acids. Looked up from germline, CDR1 is SEHNR and CDR2 is FQNEAQ (reference sequence). The V end was cut by 6 bases, the J end by 6 bases, with 12 bases between. CDR3 region: CASRGGPSQPQHF. The CDR3 coding sequence is TGTGCCAGCAGGGGAGGGCCAAGTCAGCCCCAGCATTTT.

The V gene is TRBV10-3, the J gene TRBJ2-1, with 16 bases fitting TRBD2. This CDR3 has 17 residues. After removal of 9 bases from V and 0 bases from J, the junction contained 5 bases not matched to a gene. From germline, CDR1 is ENHRY and CDR2 SYGVKD. For the CDR3, the DNA is TGTGCCATTGGGACTAGCGGGGGGGTCCTCTCCTACAATGAGCAGTTCTTC. Encoded protein: CAIGTSGGVLSYNEQFF.

V usage is TRBV19 and J usage is TRBJ1-5; D remains unclear. V dropped 5 bases and J dropped 3 bases, with 17 bases sitting between them. Germline V gene sequence: CDR1 LNHDA, CDR2 SQIVND (reference sequence). The CDR3 spans 16 residues. Here the CDR3 DNA reads TGTGCCAGTAGTTTTGGACGGGCGTCCCCCAATCAGCCCCAGCATTTT. Translation: CASSFGRASPNQPQHF.

The genes are TRBV19 and TRBJ2-5, with 12 nucleotides matching TRBD1. J was trimmed by 5 bases and V by 4 bases; bases with no gene match: 17. This CDR3 is built from 19 residues. CDR1 is LNHDA and CDR2 is SQIVND in the germline V gene (reference sequence). The DNA for the CDR3 is TGTGCCAGTAGTACCCGGCGGACCGGGACAGGGGGCGGGAGTGAGACCCAGTACTTC. Translation gives CASSTRRTGTGGGSETQYF.

The chain links TRBV19 to TRBJ1-2; a possible D gene is TRBD1 (5 bases). V lost 5 bases and J 6 bases, leaving 16 bases between the germline ends. CDR1 is LNHDA, CDR2 SQIVND, per germline (reference sequence). This CDR3 has 14 amino acids. CDR3 sequence (DNA): TGTGCCAGTAGTCCCCAGGGCCCGGGGGATGGCTACACCTTC. Protein product: CASSPQGPGDGYTF.

This clonotype was recorded at least ten times. V is TRBV20-1 and J is TRBJ2-6; the D call may be TRBD1 or TRBD2 (5 bases each). This CDR3 is built from 16 residues. Trimming left V 5 bases short and J 0 bases short, with 14 bases between. CDR1 is DFQATT and CDR2 is SNEGSKA in the germline V gene (reference sequence). This CDR3 reads CSAVGRSSSGANVLTF. In DNA, the CDR3 is TGCAGTGCTGTGGGACGTTCTTCCTCTGGGGCCAACGTCCTGACTTTC.

A few counts support this clonotype. The chain joins TRBV5-1 to TRBJ2-3; D might be TRBD1 (7 bases). The CDR3 covers 15 residues. V shed 4 bases and J shed 11 bases, with 23 bases lying between them. CDR1 and CDR2 (germline): SGHRS, YFSETQ. CDR3 DNA: TGCGCCAGCAGCATTGGAGGGGGCCTAGAGAATGAGCAGTATTTT. It codes for CASSIGGGLENEQYF.

The chain uses TRBV10-1 and TRBJ1-5; 10 bases fit TRBD1. The V gene's germline CDR1 is WNHNN and CDR2 SYGVQD (reference sequence). This CDR3 has 18 residues. Trimming removed 2 bases from V and 4 bases from J; junction bases left unmatched: 11. The CDR3 is CASSEVHLGTGDNQPQHF. The CDR3 DNA follows: TGCGCCAGCAGTGAGGTACATCTAGGGACAGGGGATAATCAGCCCCAGCATTTT.

This chain connects TRBV7-7 to TRBJ1-3, with no clear D. CDR1 and CDR2 from the germline V gene are SSHAT and FNYEAQ (reference sequence). The ends were cut back, 5 bases at V and 6 bases at J, with 14 bases in the middle. The CDR3 sequence is 14 residues long. CDR3 sequence reads: CASSPRTRENTIYF. The CDR3 nucleotides read TGTGCCAGCAGCCCACGGACGCGCGAAAACACCATATATTTT.

This clonotype was counted at least ten times. The chain employs TRBV27 and TRBJ2-5; a weak D match, TRBD1 (6 bases). This CDR3 is built from 13 residues. The V end lost 5 bases, the J end lost 5 bases, and 12 bases lay between the germline ends. Germline V CDR1 and CDR2: MNHEY, SMNVEV (reference sequence). The CDR3 is CASSSRGWETQYF. DNA of the CDR3: TGTGCCAGCAGTAGCAGGGGATGGGAGACCCAGTACTTC.

The V call is TRBV20-1, the J call TRBJ1-6; TRBD1 aligns across 7 bases. CDR1 is DFQATT, CDR2 SNEGSKA, per germline (reference sequence). The J segment lost 7 bases and the V segment lost 1 base, leaving 7 bases of the junction unmatched. The CDR3 contains 15 residues. CDR3 in amino acids: CSARGTVRGNSPLHF. The CDR3, as DNA: TGCAGTGCTAGAGGGACAGTCAGGGGGAATTCACCCCTCCACTTT.

The chain is built from TRBV7-8 and TRBJ2-7, with a possible D match to TRBD2 (7 bases). The germline gives CDR1 SGHVS, CDR2 FQNEAQ. V was cut by 6 bases and J by 1 base, with 13 bases left in between. CDR3 length equals 14 residues. CDR3 residues: CASRMGGASYEQYF. The CDR3 region has the DNA TGTGCCAGCAGAATGGGGGGGGCTTCCTACGAGCAGTACTTC.

The chain employs TRBV2 and TRBJ1-5; D possibly corresponds to TRBD1 (5 bases). Germline CDR1 and CDR2: SNHLY and FYNNEI. Trimming pared 6 bases from V and 6 bases from J, leaving 18 bases between. The CDR3 extends over 15 amino acids. CDR3 bases: TGTGCCAGCAGCCTAAGTAATTCTAGGGGTCAGCCCCAGCATTTT. This sequence encodes CASSLSNSRGQPQHF. Filled out from reference TRBV2 and TRBJ1-5, the complete variable domain reads EPEVTQTPSHQVTQMGQEVILRCVPISNHLYFYWYRQILGQKVEFLVSFYNNEISEKSEIFDDQFSVERPDGSNFTLKIRSTKLEDSAMYFCASSLSNSRGQPQHFGDGTRLSIL.

As for this clonotype: A read error is possible here, since a much larger clone lies one base away. The chain joins TRBV7-2 to TRBJ2-3; perhaps D is TRBD1 or TRBD2 (6 bases each). V lost 1 base and J 5 bases, leaving 13 bases between the germline ends. In germline, CDR1 is SGHTA, CDR2 FQGNSA. There are 15 residues in the CDR3. Here the CDR3 reads CASSLGGAPIDTQYF. In nucleotides, the CDR3 is TGTGCCAGCAGCTTAGGGGGGGCGCCGATAGATACGCAGTATTTT. Full variable domain (outside the CDR3, taken from reference TRBV7-2 and TRBJ2-3): GAGVSQSPSNKVTEKGKDVELRCDPISGHTALYWYRQSLGQGLEFLIYFQGNSAPDKSGLPSDRFSAERTGGSVSTLTIQRTQQEDSAVYLCASSLGGAPIDTQYFGPGTRLTVL.

In its sample, this clonotype was seen many times. The chain's CDR3 is CASSSQGDANTEAFF. The CDR3 DNA is TGCGCCAGCAGCTCCCAGGGCGATGCCAACACTGAAGCTTTCTTT. This chain connects TRBV5-1 to TRBJ1-1; tentatively, D is TRBD1 (5 bases). Germline CDR1 SGHRS, CDR2 YFSETQ. Between the trimmed V and J ends, which lost 3 bases and 2 bases, there was a span of 14 bases. The CDR3 runs to 15 residues.

This clonotype was seen only a few times. This chain uses TRBV2 with TRBJ2-6, with TRBD1 identical over 9 bases. The CDR3 length is 17 residues. Germline CDR1 and CDR2: SNHLY and FYNNEI. The J segment lost 4 bases and the V segment lost 6 bases, leaving 10 bases of the junction unmatched. CDR3 in DNA: TGTGCCAGCAGCGGACAGGGGACCGCGTCAGGGGCCAACGTCCTGACTTTC. Encoded protein: CASSGQGTASGANVLTF.